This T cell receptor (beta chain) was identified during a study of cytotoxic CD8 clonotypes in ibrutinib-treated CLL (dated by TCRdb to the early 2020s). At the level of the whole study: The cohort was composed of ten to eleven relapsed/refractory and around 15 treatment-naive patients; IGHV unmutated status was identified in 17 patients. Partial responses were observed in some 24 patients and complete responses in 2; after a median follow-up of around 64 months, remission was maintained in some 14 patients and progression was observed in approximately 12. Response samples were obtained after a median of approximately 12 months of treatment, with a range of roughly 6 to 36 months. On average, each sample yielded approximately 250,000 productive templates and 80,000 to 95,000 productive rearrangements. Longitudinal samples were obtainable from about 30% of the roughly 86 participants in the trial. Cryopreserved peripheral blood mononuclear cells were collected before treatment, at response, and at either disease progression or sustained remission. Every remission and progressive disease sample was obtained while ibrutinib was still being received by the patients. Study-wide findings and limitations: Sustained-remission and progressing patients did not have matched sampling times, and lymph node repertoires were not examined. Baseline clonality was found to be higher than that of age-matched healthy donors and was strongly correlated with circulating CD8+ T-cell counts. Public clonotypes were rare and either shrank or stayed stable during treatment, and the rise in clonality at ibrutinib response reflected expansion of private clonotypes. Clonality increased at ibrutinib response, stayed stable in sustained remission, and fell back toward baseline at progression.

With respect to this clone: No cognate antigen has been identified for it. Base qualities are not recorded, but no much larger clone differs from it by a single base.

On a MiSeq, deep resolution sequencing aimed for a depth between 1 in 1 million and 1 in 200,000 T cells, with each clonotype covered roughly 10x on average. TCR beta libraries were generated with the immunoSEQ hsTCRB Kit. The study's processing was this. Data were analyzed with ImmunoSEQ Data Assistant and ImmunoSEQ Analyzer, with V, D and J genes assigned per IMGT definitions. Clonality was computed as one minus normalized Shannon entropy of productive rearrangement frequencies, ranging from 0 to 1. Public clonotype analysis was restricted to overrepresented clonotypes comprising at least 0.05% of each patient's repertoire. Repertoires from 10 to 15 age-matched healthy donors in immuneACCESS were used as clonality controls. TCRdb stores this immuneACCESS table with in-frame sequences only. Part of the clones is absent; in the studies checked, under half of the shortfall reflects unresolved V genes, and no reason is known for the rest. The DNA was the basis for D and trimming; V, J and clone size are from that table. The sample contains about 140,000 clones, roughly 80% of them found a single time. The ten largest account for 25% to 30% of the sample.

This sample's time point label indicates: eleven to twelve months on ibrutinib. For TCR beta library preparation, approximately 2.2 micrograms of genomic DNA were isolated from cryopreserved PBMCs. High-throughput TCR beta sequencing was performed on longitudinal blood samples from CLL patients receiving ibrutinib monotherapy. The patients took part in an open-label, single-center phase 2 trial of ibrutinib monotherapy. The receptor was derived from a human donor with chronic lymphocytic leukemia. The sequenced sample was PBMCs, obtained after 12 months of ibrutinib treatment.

The CDR3 reads as follows: CATQEGRYSNQPQHF. The nucleotide sequence reads as follows: TGTGCCACCCAAGAGGGCCGGTATAGCAATCAGCCCCAGCATTTT. The chain employs TRBV15 and TRBJ1-5, with no reliable assignment of the D segment. The germline V gene (reference sequence) provides CDR1 LNHNV and CDR2 YYDKDF. Including the terminal cysteine and phenylalanine, the CDR3 comprises 15 residues. Left in the record is the CDR3 DNA by itself, 45 bases read in frame from the first base. V and J lose 8 bases and 0 bases, and a span of 14 bases separates them. This CDR3, with the reference TRBV15 and TRBJ1-5 proteins standing in past its ends, gives the full variable domain DAMVIQNPRYQVTQFGKPVTLSCSQTLNHNVMYWYQQKSSQAPKLLFHYYDKDFNNEADTPDNFQSRRPNTSFCFLDIRSPGLGDTAMYLCATQEGRYSNQPQHFGDGTRLSIL.